This T cell receptor beta chain came from a study of vaccination and CD4 T cells after COVID-19. Study-wide background: Two of the convalescents were Hispanic, and the group consisted of six males and four females. Sampling that followed vaccination took place a median 72 days after dose two, within a range of 14 to 241. Stimulation used overlapping spike peptides from SARS-CoV-2, HCoV-NL63, HCoV-OC43 and HCoV-229E.

Germline V gene data show CDR1 as DFQATT and CDR2 as SNEGSKA (reference sequence). The CDR3 spans 17 residues. V was clipped by 3 bases and J by 4 bases, with 24 bases between them. In the case of this clonotype: Antigen specificity is unknown.

CD4+ T cells that had been cultured provided DNA sequenced with the Oncomine TCR Beta short-read assay. TCRdb recomputed calls from the PCR reads with MiXCR, one row per CDR3 protein. The data contain about 25,000 distinct CDR3 sequences, around 49% of them singletons. Treatment meaning: approximately nine-day PBMC culture with coronavirus spike peptide pools or control peptides (ViraFEST assay). Peptide-pool expansion of antigen-specific T cells preceded TCR sequencing in ViraFEST. The J gene is TRBJ1-2, the V gene TRBV20-1; D is ambiguous. Sequencing used CD4+ T cells from blood, cultured in vitro. The origin of this receptor is a human donor who had recovered from COVID-19. The CDR3 spells CSASLSLGGSFLYGYTF. CDR3 coding DNA: TGCAGTGCTAGTTTAAGTTTGGGAGGGTCATTCCTCTATGGCTACACCTTC.